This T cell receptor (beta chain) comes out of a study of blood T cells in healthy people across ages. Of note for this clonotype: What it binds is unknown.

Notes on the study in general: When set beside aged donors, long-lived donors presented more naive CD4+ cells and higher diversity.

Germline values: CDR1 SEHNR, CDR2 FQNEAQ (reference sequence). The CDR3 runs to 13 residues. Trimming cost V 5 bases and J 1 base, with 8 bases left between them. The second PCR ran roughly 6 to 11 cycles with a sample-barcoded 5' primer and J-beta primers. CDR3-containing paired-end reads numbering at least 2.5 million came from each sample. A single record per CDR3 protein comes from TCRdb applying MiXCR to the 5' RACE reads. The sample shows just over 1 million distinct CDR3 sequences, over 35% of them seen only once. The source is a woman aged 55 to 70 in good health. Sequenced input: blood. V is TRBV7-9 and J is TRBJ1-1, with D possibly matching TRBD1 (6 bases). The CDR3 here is CASSKGQNTEAFF. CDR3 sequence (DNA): TGTGCCAGCAGCAAGGGACAGAACACTGAAGCTTTCTTT.